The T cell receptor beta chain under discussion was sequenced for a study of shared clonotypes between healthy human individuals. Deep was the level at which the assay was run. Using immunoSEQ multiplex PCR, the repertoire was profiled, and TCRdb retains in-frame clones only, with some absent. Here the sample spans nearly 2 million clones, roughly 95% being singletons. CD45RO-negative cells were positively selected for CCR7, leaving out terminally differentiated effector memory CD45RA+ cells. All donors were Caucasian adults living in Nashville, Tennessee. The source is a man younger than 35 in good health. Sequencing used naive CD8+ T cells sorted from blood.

Here the CDR3 reads CASSLVAGLSPRSSYEQYF. The CDR3 DNA is TGTGCCAGCAGCTTAGTTGCAGGGCTAAGCCCTAGGAGCTCCTACGAGCAGTACTTC. This sequence joins TRBV11-2 and TRBJ2-7, with D perhaps TRBD1 (5 bases). CDR3 size: 19 residues. From germline, CDR1 is SGHAT and CDR2 FQNNGV. Trimming pared 1 base from V and 0 bases from J, leaving 22 bases between.